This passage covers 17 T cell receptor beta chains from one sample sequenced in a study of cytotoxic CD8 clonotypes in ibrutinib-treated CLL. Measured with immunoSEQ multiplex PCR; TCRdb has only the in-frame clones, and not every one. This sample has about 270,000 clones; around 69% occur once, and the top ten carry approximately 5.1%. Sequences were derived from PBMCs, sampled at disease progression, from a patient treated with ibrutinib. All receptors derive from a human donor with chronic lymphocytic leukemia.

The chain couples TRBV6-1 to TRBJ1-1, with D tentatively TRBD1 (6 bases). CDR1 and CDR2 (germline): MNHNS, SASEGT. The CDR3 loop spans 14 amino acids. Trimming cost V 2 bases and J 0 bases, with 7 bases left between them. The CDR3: CASSEQGMNTEAFF. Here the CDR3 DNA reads TGTGCCAGCAGTGAACAGGGGATGAACACTGAAGCTTTCTTT.

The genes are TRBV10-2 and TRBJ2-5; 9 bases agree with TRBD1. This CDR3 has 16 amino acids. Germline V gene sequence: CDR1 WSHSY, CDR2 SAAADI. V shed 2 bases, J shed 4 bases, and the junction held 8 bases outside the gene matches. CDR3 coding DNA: TGCGCCAGCAGTGAGAGAACGGGACAGGGAGGAGAGACCCAGTACTTC. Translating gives CASSERTGQGGETQYF.

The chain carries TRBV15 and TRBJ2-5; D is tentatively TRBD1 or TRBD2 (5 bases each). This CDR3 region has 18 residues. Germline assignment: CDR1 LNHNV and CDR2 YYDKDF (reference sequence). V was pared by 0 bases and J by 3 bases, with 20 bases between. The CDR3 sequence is CATSRDGYGAGTEETQYF. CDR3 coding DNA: TGTGCCACCAGCAGAGATGGGTATGGGGCAGGGACCGAAGAGACCCAGTACTTC. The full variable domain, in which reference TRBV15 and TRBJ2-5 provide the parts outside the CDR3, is DAMVIQNPRYQVTQFGKPVTLSCSQTLNHNVMYWYQQKSSQAPKLLFHYYDKDFNNEADTPDNFQSRRPNTSFCFLDIRSPGLGDTAMYLCATSRDGYGAGTEETQYFGPGTRLLVL.

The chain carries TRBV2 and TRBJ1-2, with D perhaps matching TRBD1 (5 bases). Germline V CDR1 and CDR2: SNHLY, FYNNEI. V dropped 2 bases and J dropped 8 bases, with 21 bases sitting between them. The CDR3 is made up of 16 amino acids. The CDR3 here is CASSEKGPAGLKGYTF. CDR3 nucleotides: TGTGCCAGCAGTGAAAAAGGCCCTGCAGGGCTCAAGGGCTACACCTTC.

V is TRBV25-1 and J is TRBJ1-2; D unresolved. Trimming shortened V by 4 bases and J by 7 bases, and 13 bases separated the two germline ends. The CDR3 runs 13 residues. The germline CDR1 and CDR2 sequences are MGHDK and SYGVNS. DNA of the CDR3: TGTGCCAGCAGTGTTAACCTGGACTTTGGCTACACCTTC. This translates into CASSVNLDFGYTF.

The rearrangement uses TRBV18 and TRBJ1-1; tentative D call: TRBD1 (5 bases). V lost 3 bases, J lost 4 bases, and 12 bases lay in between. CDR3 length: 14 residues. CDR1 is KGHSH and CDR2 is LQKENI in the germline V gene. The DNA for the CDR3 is TGTGCCAGCTCACCCGCAGGGAGAGGCACTGAAGCTTTCTTT. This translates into CASSPAGRGTEAFF.

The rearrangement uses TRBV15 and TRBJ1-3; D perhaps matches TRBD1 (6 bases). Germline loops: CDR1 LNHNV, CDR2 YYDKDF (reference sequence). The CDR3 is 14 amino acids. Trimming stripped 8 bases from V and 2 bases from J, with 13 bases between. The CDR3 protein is CATRGGAPGNTIYF. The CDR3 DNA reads TGTGCCACCCGGGGGGGGGCTCCTGGAAACACCATATATTTT.

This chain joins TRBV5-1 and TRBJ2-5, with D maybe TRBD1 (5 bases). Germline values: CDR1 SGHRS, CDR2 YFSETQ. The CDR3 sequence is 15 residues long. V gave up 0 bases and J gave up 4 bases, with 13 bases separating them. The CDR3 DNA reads TGCGCCAGCAGCTTGGCCGCAGGACACATAGAGACCCAGTACTTC. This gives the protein CASSLAAGHIETQYF. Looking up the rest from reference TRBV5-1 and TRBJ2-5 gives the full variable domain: KAGVTQTPRYLIKTRGQQVTLSCSPISGHRSVSWYQQTPGQGLQFLFEYFSETQRNKGNFPGRFSGRQFSNSRSEMNVSTLELGDSALYLCASSLAAGHIETQYFGPGTRLLVL.

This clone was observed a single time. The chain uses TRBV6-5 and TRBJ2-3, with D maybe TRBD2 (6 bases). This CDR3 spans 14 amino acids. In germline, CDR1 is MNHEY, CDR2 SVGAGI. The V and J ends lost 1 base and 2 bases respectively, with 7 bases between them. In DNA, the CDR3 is TGTGCCAGCAGTTACTTGCGGGACACAGATACGCAGTATTTT. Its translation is CASSYLRDTDTQYF.

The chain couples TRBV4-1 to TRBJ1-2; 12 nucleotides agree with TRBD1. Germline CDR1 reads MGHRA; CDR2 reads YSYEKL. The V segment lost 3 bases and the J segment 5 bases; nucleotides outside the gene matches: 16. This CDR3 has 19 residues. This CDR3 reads CASSHPLSGTGGVLYGYTF. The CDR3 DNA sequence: TGCGCCAGCAGCCACCCCCTCTCCGGGACAGGGGGCGTGTTGTATGGCTACACCTTC.

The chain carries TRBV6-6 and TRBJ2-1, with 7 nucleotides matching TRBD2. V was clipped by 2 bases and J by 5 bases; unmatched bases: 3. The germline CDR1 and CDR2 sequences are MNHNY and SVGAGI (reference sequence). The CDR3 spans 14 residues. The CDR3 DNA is TGTGCCAGCAGTTACCCCGGGAGGAACAATGAGCAGTTCTTC. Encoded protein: CASSYPGRNNEQFF.

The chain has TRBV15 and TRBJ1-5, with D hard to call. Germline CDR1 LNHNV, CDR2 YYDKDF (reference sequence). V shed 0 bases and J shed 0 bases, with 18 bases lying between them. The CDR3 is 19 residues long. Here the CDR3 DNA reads TGTGCCACCAGCAGAGATCAGAAAGGGAATGCGTTTAGCAATCAGCCCCAGCATTTT. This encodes CATSRDQKGNAFSNQPQHF.

CDR3 in amino acids: CASSLGTGSYNEQFF. The CDR3 DNA follows: TGTGCCAGCAGCCTTGGGACAGGCTCCTACAATGAGCAGTTCTTC. This rearrangement joins TRBV9 to TRBJ2-1; 8 bases are shared with TRBD1. Per germline, CDR1 SGDLS and CDR2 YYNGEE. The CDR3 covers 15 residues. J was trimmed by 0 bases and V by 4 bases; bases with no gene match: 3.

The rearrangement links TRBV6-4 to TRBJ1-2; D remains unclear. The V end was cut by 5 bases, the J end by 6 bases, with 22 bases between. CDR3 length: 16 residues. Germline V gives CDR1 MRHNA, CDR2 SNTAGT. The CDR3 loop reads CASSTSWATPRDGYTF. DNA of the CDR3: TGTGCCAGCAGTACTAGCTGGGCCACCCCGAGGGATGGCTACACCTTC.

CDR3 in amino acids: CASSEALPRGELFF. CDR3 in DNA: TGTGCCAGCAGTGAGGCCCTACCTCGGGGGGAGCTGTTTTTT. V is TRBV25-1 and J is TRBJ2-2; D uncertain. The V gene lost 3 bases and the J gene lost 8 bases, with 13 bases spanning the gap. This CDR3 comprises 14 residues. CDR1 is MGHDK and CDR2 is SYGVNS in the germline V gene. Based on the CDR3 plus reference TRBV25-1 and TRBJ2-2, the full variable domain is EADIYQTPRYLVIGTGKKITLECSQTMGHDKMYWYQQDPGMELHLIHYSYGVNSTEKGDLSSESTVSRIRTEHFPLTLESARPSHTSQYLCASSEALPRGELFFGEGSRLTVL.

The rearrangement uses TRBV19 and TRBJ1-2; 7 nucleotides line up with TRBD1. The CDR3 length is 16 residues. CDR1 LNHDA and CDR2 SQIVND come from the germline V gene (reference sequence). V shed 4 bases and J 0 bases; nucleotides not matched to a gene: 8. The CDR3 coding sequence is TGTGCCAGTAGTAGACTCACAGGGGAAGCTAACTATGGCTACACCTTC. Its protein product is CASSRLTGEANYGYTF. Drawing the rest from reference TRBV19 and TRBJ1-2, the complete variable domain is DGGITQSPKYLFRKEGQNVTLSCEQNLNHDAMYWYRQDPGQGLRLIYYSQIVNDFQKGDIAEGYSVSREKKESFPLTVTSAQKNPTAFYLCASSRLTGEANYGYTFGSGTRLTVV.

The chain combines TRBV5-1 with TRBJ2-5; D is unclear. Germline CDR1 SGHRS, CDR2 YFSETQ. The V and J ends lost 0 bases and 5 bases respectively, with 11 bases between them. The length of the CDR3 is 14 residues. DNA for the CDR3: TGCGCCAGCAGCTTGGTACTTTTATCGGAGACCCAGTACTTC. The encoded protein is CASSLVLLSETQYF.